This TCR beta chain was captured by sequencing in a study of T cell changes during pregnancy in multiple sclerosis. Repertoires were generated with immunoSEQ multiplex PCR, while TCRdb's copy carries only in-frame clones and drops some. This table has over 70,000 clones, roughly 93% appearing once. The V gene's germline CDR1 is SGHDT and CDR2 YYEEEE. V lost 4 bases, J lost 6 bases, and 7 bases stayed unmatched. The CDR3 has 15 amino acids. The receptor was isolated from a female donor with multiple sclerosis, enrolled in a pregnancy study. The chain uses TRBV5-6 and TRBJ2-2, with TRBD1 identical over 9 bases. Sequencing was performed on peripheral blood, taken in the third trimester of pregnancy. For the CDR3, the DNA is TGTGCCAGCAGCGAGGACAGGGGTCATCCCGGGGAGCTGTTTTTT. It encodes CASSEDRGHPGELFF.